One sample yielded the 27 T cell receptor beta chains listed below, sequenced in a study of regulatory T cells in long-lasting Graves disease. Time point: newly diagnosed GD, antithyroid drugs for less than 3 months. Isolated PBMC RNA provided the starting material for the TCR library. Construction of the TCR beta libraries employed iRepertoire HTBI primers in conjunction with Arm-PCR of CDR3 regions. TCRdb independently ran MiXCR on the multiplex PCR reads; one entry per CDR3 protein. The sample includes around 450,000 distinct CDR3 sequences, 15% of them seen just once. This sample was shared with a second study, whose subject was T cells in Graves' hyperthyroidism and ophthalmopathy.

The starting material was peripheral blood mononuclear cells (PBMCs), obtained at new diagnosis, from a patient treated with antithyroid drugs. These receptors were obtained from a middle-aged woman with Graves disease.

At least ten counts were recorded for this clonotype. This chain connects TRBV28 to TRBJ1-3; TRBD1 is a possible D gene (5 bases). Germline V gene sequence: CDR1 MDHEN, CDR2 SYDVKM. This CDR3 spans 15 amino acids. V gave up 10 bases and J gave up 0 bases, with 16 bases separating them. Written as DNA, the CDR3 is TGTGCCACTCACAACGAAGGGGCCTCTGGAAACACCATATATTTT. This codes for CATHNEGASGNTIYF.

This clonotype has ten or more counts. The V call is TRBV29-1, the J call TRBJ2-5, with 7 bases matching TRBD1. Trimming at V came to 3 bases and at J to 6 bases, leaving 7 bases not matched to a gene. CDR1 is SQVTM and CDR2 is ANQGSEA in the germline V gene. The CDR3 covers 13 residues. CDR3 bases: TGCAGCGTTGATGAGGCAGGGGGACAGACCCAGTACTTC. Translated: CSVDEAGGQTQYF.

The chain employs TRBV12-3 or TRBV12-4 and TRBJ1-2; 9 bases agree with TRBD1. V lost 6 bases and J lost 4; bases outside the gene matches: 6. This CDR3 has 14 residues. The CDR3 DNA reads TGTGCCAGCAGACCGGGACAGGGTCCCTATGGCTACACCTTC. It yields the protein CASRPGQGPYGYTF.

In its sample, this clonotype was seen many times. The chain couples TRBV7-8 to TRBJ2-3; 8 bases map to TRBD2. The CDR3 is 16 residues long. The junction had 12 bases not matched to a gene; V was cut back by 4 bases and J by 6 bases. Germline lookup yields CDR1 SGHVS and CDR2 FQNEAQ. CDR3 coding DNA: TGTGCCAGCAGCTCTACGTGGAGCGGGGGCTGGGATACGCAGTATTTT. Amino acid sequence: CASSSTWSGGWDTQYF.

This clonotype occurred many times. The chain has TRBV7-2 and TRBJ1-1; D not resolved. CDR1 is SGHTA, CDR2 FQGNSA, per germline. The CDR3 length is 13 residues. Between the trimmed V and J ends, which lost 6 bases and 2 bases, there was a span of 10 bases. CDR3 DNA sequence: TGTGCCAGCAGTTACACGCGAAACACTGAAGCTTTCTTT. Encoded protein: CASSYTRNTEAFF.

The rearrangement uses TRBV5-1 and TRBJ2-1, with D unclear. V was pared by 2 bases and J by 0 bases, with 6 bases between. The CDR3 loop spans 14 amino acids. CDR1 is SGHRS and CDR2 is YFSETQ in the germline V gene. CDR3 sequence: CASSFDTSYNEQFF. The CDR3 DNA follows: TGCGCCAGCAGCTTCGACACCTCCTACAATGAGCAGTTCTTC.

This clonotype came up many times. This chain links TRBV28 with TRBJ1-1; D gene uncertain. The V gene lost 6 bases and the J gene lost 0 bases, with 14 bases spanning the gap. CDR1 MDHEN and CDR2 SYDVKM come from the germline V gene. The CDR3 totals 15 residues. For the CDR3, the DNA is TGTGCCAGCAGGGGTCAGGACTGGGTGAACACTGAAGCTTTCTTT. Protein sequence: CASRGQDWVNTEAFF.

This chain uses TRBV4-1 with TRBJ2-1; the D is unclear. Germline V gene data show CDR1 as MGHRA and CDR2 as YSYEKL. The CDR3 loop spans 13 amino acids. Trimming pared 1 base from V and 8 bases from J, leaving 9 bases between. CDR3 bases: TGCGCCAGCAGCCAAGGGAACCGAGATGAGCAGTTCTTC. It specifies CASSQGNRDEQFF.

The chain uses TRBV3-1 and TRBJ1-2, with TRBD1 matching over 7 bases. Germline V gene data show CDR1 as LGHDT and CDR2 as YNNKEL (reference sequence). CDR3 length: 12 residues. V gave up 1 base and J gave up 12 bases; unmatched junction bases: 5. The CDR3 DNA follows: TGTGCCAGCAGCCAAGGGGCAGGGGGTGACACCTTC. Translated, it gives CASSQGAGGDTF.

A note on this clonotype: A much larger clone differs by one base, so this may be a read error. The chain uses TRBV5-6 and TRBJ2-7; the match to TRBD1 covers 7 bases. The CDR3 length is 14 residues. Germline-derived CDR1 and CDR2 are SGHDT and YYEEEE. The DNA for the CDR3 is TGTGCCACCAGCCCCGTGGCAGGGGGTGGCGAGCAGTACTTC. Protein product: CATSPVAGGGEQYF.

This clonotype occurred many times. J is TRBJ2-7 and V is TRBV3-1, with 11 nucleotides matching TRBD1. V lost 2 bases, J lost 6 bases, and 9 bases stayed unmatched. Germline V gene data show CDR1 as LGHDT and CDR2 as YNNKEL (reference sequence). The CDR3 spans 16 residues. The CDR3: CASSQRTGTGGAEQYF. CDR3 bases: TGTGCCAGCAGCCAACGAACCGGGACAGGGGGTGCCGAGCAGTACTTC.

The sample holds a few counts of this clonotype. In nucleotides, the CDR3 is TGTGCCAGCAGCTTGGGGAGCGGGAGCGATGAGCAGTTCTTC. Protein sequence: CASSLGSGSDEQFF. The chain carries TRBV7-8 and TRBJ2-1; TRBD2 matches at 8 bases. With V trimmed by 3 bases and J by 8 bases, 6 bases remained unmatched. The CDR3 sequence is 14 residues long. The germline gives CDR1 SGHVS, CDR2 FQNEAQ.

This clonotype was observed a few times. This sequence may be a read error, since a much larger clone differs from it by one base. The rearrangement uses TRBV5-4 and TRBJ1-6; a possible D gene is TRBD1 (6 bases). The CDR3 sequence is 15 residues long. Trimming cost V 3 bases and J 9 bases, with 16 bases left between them. Germline loops: CDR1 SGHNT, CDR2 YYREEE (reference sequence). The CDR3: CASSYGQREISPLHF. The CDR3 region has the DNA TGTGCCAGCAGCTACGGACAGAGAGAGATTTCACCCCTCCACTTT.

The chain has TRBV6-2 or TRBV6-3 and TRBJ2-1; 10 nucleotides line up with TRBD1. Trimming cost V 4 bases and J 6 bases; bases outside gene matches: 6. The V gene's germline CDR1 is MNHEY and CDR2 SVGEGT. The CDR3 length is 15 residues. The CDR3 here is CASSSPGQGFNEQFF. DNA for the CDR3: TGTGCCAGCAGTTCACCGGGACAGGGGTTCAATGAGCAGTTCTTC.

This chain links TRBV6-2 or TRBV6-3 with TRBJ1-5; D is ambiguous. The V end lost 6 bases, the J end lost 0 bases, and 12 bases lay between the germline ends. The CDR3 extends over 15 amino acids. CDR1 is MNHEY and CDR2 is SVGEGT in the germline V gene. CDR3 nucleotide sequence: TGTGCCAGCAGCGACGACTTTTATAGCAATCAGCCCCAGCATTTT. Its translation: CASSDDFYSNQPQHF.

This clonotype was found once. A far larger clone differs by one base, so this is likely a read error. The J gene is TRBJ2-2, the V gene TRBV27; perhaps TRBD2 as D (6 bases). Trimming took off 5 bases at V and 0 bases at J, with 16 bases between the two ends. The germline V gene encodes CDR1 MNHEY and CDR2 SMNVEV (reference sequence). The CDR3 is 17 amino acids. This chain's CDR3 is CASSDSEGNANTGELFF. Written as DNA, the CDR3 is TGTGCCAGCAGTGATTCGGAGGGAAACGCGAACACCGGGGAGCTGTTTTTT.

This clonotype has a handful of counts. The genes are TRBV11-2 and TRBJ1-4, with 12 bases aligning to TRBD1. The V segment lost 5 bases and the J segment 11 bases; nucleotides outside the gene matches: 15. The CDR3 runs 17 residues. The germline V gene has CDR1 SGHAT and CDR2 FQNNGV. The CDR3: CASSQELSGTGGLKLFF. CDR3 bases: TGTGCCAGCAGCCAAGAACTCTCCGGGACAGGGGGCTTGAAACTGTTTTTT.

The chain joins TRBV13 to TRBJ2-1; perhaps TRBD2 as D (5 bases). The length of the CDR3 is 17 residues. CDR1 and CDR2 from the germline V gene are PRHDT and FYEKMQ (reference sequence). V lost 5 bases, J lost 5 bases, and 22 bases lay in between. CDR3 sequence (DNA): TGTGCCAGCAGCCGCCGTCAGCGGCAGCCCGTCGACAATGAGCAGTTCTTC. Its protein is CASSRRQRQPVDNEQFF.

This clonotype was counted ten times or more. This may arise from a read error, as a much more abundant clone is one base away. J is TRBJ2-3 and V is TRBV7-9; 9 bases align to TRBD1. The CDR3 sequence is 16 residues long. Germline V lookup: CDR1 SEHNR, CDR2 FQNEAQ (reference sequence). V lost 0 bases, J lost 1 base, and 2 bases stayed unmatched. This chain's CDR3 is CASSLAGQGGTDTQYF. In nucleotides, the CDR3 is TGTGCCAGCAGCTTAGCGGGACAGGGAGGCACAGATACGCAGTATTTT. The whole variable domain, filled in from reference TRBV7-9 and TRBJ2-3, reads DTGVSQNPRHKITKRGQNVTFRCDPISEHNRLYWYRQTLGQGPEFLTYFQNEAQLEKSRLLSDRFSAERPKGSFSTLEIQRTEQGDSAMYLCASSLAGQGGTDTQYFGPGTRLTVL.

This chain uses TRBV3-1 with TRBJ2-3; D is perhaps TRBD2 (5 bases). The CDR3 totals 15 residues. Germline CDR1 and CDR2: LGHDT and YNNKEL (reference sequence). Deletions cut 1 base from V and 5 bases from J, with 13 bases between. In DNA form, the CDR3 reads TGTGCCAGCAGCCAAGGATCGTGGGAGAAAGATACGCAGTATTTT. It encodes CASSQGSWEKDTQYF.

The V gene is TRBV28, the J gene TRBJ1-5, with a weak D call TRBD1 (5 bases). Germline V gene data show CDR1 as MDHEN and CDR2 as SYDVKM. There are 15 residues in the CDR3. V was clipped by 3 bases and J by 6 bases, with 15 bases between them. As DNA, the CDR3 is TGTGCCAGCAGTTTTTCCTCCAGGGTTTTTCAGCCCCAGCATTTT. Translated, it gives CASSFSSRVFQPQHF.

The sample holds many counts of this clonotype. The chain uses TRBV30 and TRBJ1-1; no definite D call. Germline V CDR1 and CDR2: GTSNPN, SVGIG (reference sequence). The ends were cut back, 3 bases at V and 1 base at J, with 6 bases in the middle. The CDR3 is 12 amino acids. The CDR3 DNA reads as TGTGCCTGGAGGGGCACGAACACTGAAGCTTTCTTT. This translates into CAWRGTNTEAFF.

This clonotype was observed at least ten times. The CDR3 region is CASRRAANTGELFF. Here the CDR3 DNA reads TGTGCCAGCAGGCGGGCGGCGAACACCGGGGAGCTGTTTTTT. The rearrangement uses TRBV2 and TRBJ2-2; possibly TRBD2 for D (5 bases). Per germline, CDR1 SNHLY and CDR2 FYNNEI. This CDR3 contains 14 residues. V was pared by 6 bases and J by 0 bases, with 8 bases between.

This clonotype is a singleton in its sample. A much larger clone lies a single base off, so this may be a read error. The chain combines TRBV28 with TRBJ1-2, with a weak D call TRBD1 (5 bases). The CDR3 sequence is 15 residues long. In germline, CDR1 is MDHEN, CDR2 SYDVKM. The CDR3 sequence: CAGSIPSLRGDGYTF. The CDR3 DNA sequence: TGTGCCGGCAGTATCCCCTCTCTCCGGGGGGATGGCTACACCTTC.

In its sample, this clonotype was seen many times. V gene TRBV2 combines with J gene TRBJ2-1; D not certain. Germline CDR1 and CDR2: SNHLY and FYNNEI. The V end was cut by 1 base, the J end by 6 bases, with 7 bases between. The CDR3 has 13 amino acids. As DNA, the CDR3 is TGTGCCAGCAGTGAAGAACGGATCAATGAGCAGTTCTTC. It encodes CASSEERINEQFF.

This chain uses TRBV6-2 or TRBV6-3 with TRBJ1-1; D is uncertain. This CDR3 is 13 amino acids long. The germline gives CDR1 MNHEY, CDR2 SVGEGT. Trimming shortened V by 0 bases and J by 4 bases, and 6 bases separated the two germline ends. The CDR3, as DNA: TGTGCCAGCAGTTACTCGAGGAGCACTGAAGCTTTCTTT. It codes for CASSYSRSTEAFF.

The V gene is TRBV7-9, the J gene TRBJ1-3; tentative D call: TRBD1 (6 bases). Germline V gene data show CDR1 as SEHNR and CDR2 as FQNEAQ (reference sequence). The CDR3 has 15 residues. V lost 6 bases and J 4 bases, leaving 16 bases between the germline ends. The CDR3 is CASRGAGTQGNTIYF. In DNA form, the CDR3 reads TGTGCCAGCAGAGGAGCCGGGACACAAGGAAACACCATATATTTT.